The clone carrying this TCR beta chain was observed a single time. The protocol was immunoSEQ multiplex PCR, while the TCRdb copy is restricted to in-frame clones and leaves out a portion. Counted here are fewer than 250,000 clones, about nine tenths occurring once; the ten biggest clones make up just over 2.5%. The sample originates from a study of blood T cell repertoires in COVID-19. The CDR3 runs to 15 residues. Trimming removed 4 bases from V and 2 bases from J, with 12 bases in between. Germline assignment: CDR1 LNHDA and CDR2 SQIVND (reference sequence). This receptor was taken from a woman in her twenties or thirties with acute COVID-19. This sequence joins TRBV19 and TRBJ1-5; possibly TRBD1 for D (5 bases). The sequenced sample consisted of PBMCs or T cells enriched from blood (not recorded which). DNA for the CDR3: TGTGCCAGTAGTACCGTGGGGGAGGGCAATCAGCCCCAGCATTTT. Protein product: CASSTVGEGNQPQHF. The full variable domain, in which reference TRBV19 and TRBJ1-5 provide the parts outside the CDR3, is DGGITQSPKYLFRKEGQNVTLSCEQNLNHDAMYWYRQDPGQGLRLIYYSQIVNDFQKGDIAEGYSVSREKKESFPLTVTSAQKNPTAFYLCASSTVGEGNQPQHFGDGTRLSIL.